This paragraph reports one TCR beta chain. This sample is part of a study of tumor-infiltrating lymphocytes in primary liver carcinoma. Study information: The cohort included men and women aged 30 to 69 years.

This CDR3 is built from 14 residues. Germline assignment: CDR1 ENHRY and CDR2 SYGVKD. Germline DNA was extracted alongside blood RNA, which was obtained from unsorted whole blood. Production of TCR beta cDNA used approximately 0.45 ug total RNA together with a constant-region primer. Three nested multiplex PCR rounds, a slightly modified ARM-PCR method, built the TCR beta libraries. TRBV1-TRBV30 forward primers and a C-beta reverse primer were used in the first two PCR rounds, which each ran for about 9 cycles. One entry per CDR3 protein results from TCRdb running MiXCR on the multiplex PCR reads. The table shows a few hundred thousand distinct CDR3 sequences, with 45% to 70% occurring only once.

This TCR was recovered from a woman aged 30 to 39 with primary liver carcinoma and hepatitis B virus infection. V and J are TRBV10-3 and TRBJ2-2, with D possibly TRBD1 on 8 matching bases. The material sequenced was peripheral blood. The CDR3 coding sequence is TGTACCAGCGGGACAGGAGATAACACCGGGGAGCTGTTTTTT. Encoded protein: CTSGTGDNTGELFF.